The sample holds a few counts of the clone carrying this TCR beta chain. What it recognizes is unknown. J gave up 6 bases and V 4 bases, and 9 bases lay outside the gene matches. Germline values: CDR1 SGHDN, CDR2 FVKESK. This CDR3 region has 14 residues. The data were taken from a study of human T cells and chemical hapten exposure. Individual cDNA molecules had unique molecular identifiers attached to them by the library. TCRdb called the RACE reads again in MiXCR, with one record for every CDR3 protein. The data show some 360,000 distinct CDR3 sequences, more than 4.5% seen once. Findings and caveats of the study: No alteration of TCRs above 1 in 1000 frequency was seen with DPC sensitization.

Time point indicated: pre-sensitization, week 0. Treatment indicated: therapeutic diphenylcyclopropenone sensitization with weekly scalp DPC. Donation of samples came from alopecia patients who were 18 to 70 years old and suitable for DPC. The V gene is TRBV14, the J gene TRBJ2-7, with 7 positions matching TRBD1. The clonotype originates from a woman aged 45-60 years with alopecia areata. Some clones in this sample may be carry-over from other donors' samples. This sample comprised whole blood, obtained in connection with sensitization to the hapten diphenylcyclopropenone (DPC). CDR3 coding DNA: TGTGCCAGCAGCCTAGGGGGCCACTTCAGCGAGCAGTACTTC. It yields the protein CASSLGGHFSEQYF.